This T cell receptor beta chain emerged from a study of identical twins. TCRdb re-called the 5' RACE reads with MiXCR, one entry per CDR3 protein. The sample lists 200,000 to 250,000 distinct CDR3 sequences; around 6.8% were seen once. Study-level results: Whereas memory repertoires showed no such difference, abundant cord blood beta clonotypes carried fewer insertions. With beta out-of-frame sequences, excess sharing by twins was weaker. There is a chance that invariant MAIT and iNKT cells partially muddied zero-insertion analyses. Twin-shared out-of-frame alpha sequences showed excess low generation probability.

In its sample, this clonotype was seen many times. The target antigen is unknown. The CDR3 consists of 14 residues. V shed 4 bases and J 1 base; nucleotides not matched to a gene: 0. Germline values: CDR1 KGHDR, CDR2 SFDVKD. These data also formed part of another study, on yellow fever vaccine responses in identical twins.

This sequence was found in a young woman in good health. The chain recombines TRBV24-1 with TRBJ1-5; 7 nucleotides line up with TRBD1. Material: memory (CD45RO+) T cells sorted from blood. In DNA, the CDR3 is TGTGCCACCAGTGAGGGACAGAGCAATCAGCCCCAGCATTTT. Its translation: CATSEGQSNQPQHF.